This entry lists 13 T cell receptor beta chains sequenced from one sample in a study of blood T cell repertoires in COVID-19. Clones were sequenced by immunoSEQ multiplex PCR, and TCRdb holds only the in-frame ones, with some missing. The profile shows more than 65,000 clones, 70% to 90% of them singletons. The material sequenced was peripheral blood. The receptors shown here come from a man aged 55 to 69 with acute or convalescent COVID-19.

The chain links TRBV7-2 to TRBJ1-6, with D possibly matching TRBD1 (5 bases). This CDR3 comprises 16 residues. Looked up from germline, CDR1 is SGHTA and CDR2 is FQGNSA. Trimming removed 2 bases at V and 7 bases at J, with 15 bases between. CDR3 protein: CASSLWGELGNSPLHF. CDR3 DNA: TGTGCCAGCAGCTTATGGGGGGAGTTGGGGAATTCACCCCTCCACTTT.

This clone was counted only a few times. The V gene is TRBV19, the J gene TRBJ1-6; 10 bases align to TRBD1. The J segment lost 6 bases and the V segment lost 6 bases, leaving 11 bases of the junction unmatched. The CDR3 is made up of 17 amino acids. Per germline, CDR1 LNHDA and CDR2 SQIVND (reference sequence). This CDR3 reads CASSHGQGGNSNSPLHF. CDR3 DNA sequence: TGTGCCAGTAGCCACGGACAGGGGGGCAATTCTAATTCACCCCTCCACTTT.

To note about this clone: Different DNA sequences within this sample yield the same CDR3. The chain uses TRBV4-2 and TRBJ2-1, with 12 bases that match TRBD2. Germline V CDR1 and CDR2: LGHNA, YNFKEQ. This CDR3 spans 15 amino acids. The J segment lost 10 bases and the V segment lost 0 bases, leaving 4 bases of the junction unmatched. In DNA, the CDR3 is TGTGCCAGCAGCCAAGATCTAGCGGGGGGGCGAGAGCAGTTCTTC. Its protein product is CASSQDLAGGREQFF.

V and J are TRBV30 and TRBJ2-5; D is possibly TRBD1 (5 bases). Trimming took off 0 bases at V and 2 bases at J, with 13 bases between the two ends. From germline, CDR1 is GTSNPN and CDR2 SVGIG (reference sequence). The CDR3 totals 15 residues. CDR3 DNA sequence: TGTGCCTGGAGTGTCCCGCCAGGGTGGCAAGAGACCCAGTACTTC. This codes for CAWSVPPGWQETQYF. The full variable domain, rest sourced from reference TRBV30 and TRBJ2-5, is SQTIHQWPATLVQPVGSPLSLECTVEGTSNPNLYWYRQAAGRGLQLLFYSVGIGQISSEVPQNLSASRPQDRQFILSSKKLLLSDSGFYLCAWSVPPGWQETQYFGPGTRLLVL.

The rearrangement joins TRBV12-3 or TRBV12-4 to TRBJ2-5; D remains unclear. V gave up 4 bases and J gave up 3 bases, with 9 bases separating them. This CDR3 spans 13 amino acids. The CDR3 reads CASSSETKETQYF. For the CDR3, the DNA is TGTGCCAGCAGTTCTGAGACAAAAGAGACCCAGTACTTC.

The chain couples TRBV7-9 to TRBJ1-4, with a weak D call TRBD1 (5 bases). The CDR3 is 14 amino acids. Germline assignment: CDR1 SEHNR and CDR2 FQNEAQ (reference sequence). V dropped 5 bases and J dropped 8 bases, with 15 bases sitting between them. The CDR3 reads CASSPQGLGEKLFF. The CDR3 DNA sequence: TGTGCCAGCAGCCCGCAGGGCTTGGGGGAAAAACTGTTTTTT.

The V call is TRBV10-1, the J call TRBJ1-2; 7 positions agree with TRBD1. V lost 3 bases and J lost 2; bases outside the gene matches: 6. The germline gives CDR1 WNHNN, CDR2 SYGVQD (reference sequence). The CDR3 has 15 amino acids. The CDR3 reads CASSENRGRNYGYTF. The CDR3 nucleotides are TGCGCCAGCAGTGAAAACAGGGGCCGAAACTATGGCTACACCTTC.

The chain couples TRBV9 to TRBJ1-1; a possible D gene is TRBD1 (5 bases). From germline, CDR1 is SGDLS and CDR2 YYNGEE. Trimming cost V 0 bases and J 4 bases, with 7 bases left between them. CDR3 length equals 13 residues. The CDR3 region is CASSVAGATEAFF. The CDR3 DNA reads TGTGCCAGCAGCGTAGCTGGGGCCACTGAAGCTTTCTTT.

The genes are TRBV6-5 and TRBJ1-2, with 8 bases fitting TRBD1. Per germline, CDR1 MNHEY and CDR2 SVGAGI. V gave up 5 bases and J gave up 7 bases; unmatched junction bases: 9. The CDR3 has 14 residues. The DNA for the CDR3 is TGTGCCAGCAGTCCGGACAGGGTAGTGGCTGGCTACACCTTC. As protein: CASSPDRVVAGYTF.

The chain employs TRBV19 and TRBJ1-2; D possibly corresponds to TRBD1 (6 bases). CDR1 and CDR2 from the germline V gene are LNHDA and SQIVND (reference sequence). With 1 base removed from V and 7 bases from J, the gap between germline ends came to 10 bases. The CDR3 contains 13 residues. The CDR3: CASSIGQARGYTF. The CDR3 nucleotides are TGTGCCAGTAGTATAGGACAGGCCCGTGGCTACACCTTC. The full variable domain, its missing parts supplied by reference TRBV19 and TRBJ1-2, is DGGITQSPKYLFRKEGQNVTLSCEQNLNHDAMYWYRQDPGQGLRLIYYSQIVNDFQKGDIAEGYSVSREKKESFPLTVTSAQKNPTAFYLCASSIGQARGYTFGSGTRLTVV.

CDR3: CATSRDLGSHGYTF. The CDR3 DNA reads as TGTGCCACCAGCAGAGATCTGGGGAGTCATGGCTACACCTTC. This rearrangement joins TRBV15 to TRBJ1-2; no firm D call. V was trimmed by 0 bases and J by 6 bases, leaving 11 bases between them. This CDR3 has 14 residues. The V gene's germline CDR1 is LNHNV and CDR2 YYDKDF (reference sequence).

J is TRBJ1-1 and V is TRBV14, with 8 nucleotides matching TRBD1. The germline CDR1 and CDR2 sequences are SGHDN and FVKESK. The CDR3 length is 14 residues. V lost 3 bases, J lost 8 bases, and 8 bases stayed unmatched. The CDR3 DNA reads TGTGCCAGCAGCCAGATCCGCCGGGACAGGGAAGCTTTCTTT. Translated, it gives CASSQIRRDREAFF.

The rearrangement uses TRBV18 and TRBJ2-5, with 9 bases fitting TRBD1. J was trimmed by 3 bases and V by 2 bases; bases with no gene match: 4. CDR1 and CDR2 from the germline V gene are KGHSH and LQKENI. The CDR3 runs 15 residues. CDR3 sequence (DNA): TGTGCCAGCTCACCAGGGACAGGGTCAGAAGAGACCCAGTACTTC. It is translated as CASSPGTGSEETQYF.